The 9 T cell receptor beta chains reported below all come from one sample, sequenced in a study of T cell repertoires in cytomegalovirus infection. TCRdb redid the calling of the reads with MiXCR, one entry per CDR3 protein. This table has approximately 700,000 distinct CDR3 sequences, 35% appearing once. The sequenced sample was PBMCs. The receptors here all came from a human donor in good health (CMV status not recorded). Some clones in this sample may be carry-over from other donors' samples.

The genes are TRBV20-1 and TRBJ1-4; tentative D call: TRBD1 (6 bases). V gave up 3 bases and J gave up 0 bases, with 8 bases separating them. In germline, CDR1 is DFQATT, CDR2 SNEGSKA (reference sequence). This CDR3 has 14 residues. CDR3: CSARKGATNEKLFF. CDR3 in DNA: TGCAGTGCTAGGAAGGGGGCAACTAATGAAAAACTGTTTTTT.

The chain joins TRBV28 to TRBJ1-5; unclear D gene. CDR3 length: 14 residues. Trimming took off 5 bases at V and 4 bases at J, with 12 bases between the two ends. The germline CDR1 and CDR2 sequences are MDHEN and SYDVKM. The CDR3 nucleotides are TGTGCCAGCAGTCCCGTCGGAATTAATCAGCCCCAGCATTTT. This encodes CASSPVGINQPQHF.

This sequence joins TRBV7-3 and TRBJ2-4; no clear D gene. This CDR3 is 13 amino acids long. Trimming took off 5 bases at V and 4 bases at J, with 9 bases between the two ends. Germline CDR1 and CDR2: SGHTA and FQGTGA. CDR3 DNA: TGTGCCAGCAGCCTCGACATAAAAAACATTCAGTACTTC. It yields the protein CASSLDIKNIQYF.

This chain uses TRBV6-5 with TRBJ1-2; 9 positions agree with TRBD1. The CDR3 has 16 residues. Per the germline V gene, CDR1 is MNHEY and CDR2 is SVGAGI. The V segment lost 6 bases and the J segment 6 bases; nucleotides outside the gene matches: 14. CDR3 sequence reads: CASRSTGTGKDHGYTF. DNA of the CDR3: TGTGCCAGCAGATCGACCGGGACAGGGAAGGATCATGGCTACACCTTC.

CDR3 sequence (DNA): TGTGCAATCAGTGAAGTAGGAACGGCCTATGGCTACACCTTC. This sequence encodes CAISEVGTAYGYTF. The chain uses TRBV6-1 and TRBJ1-2, with unresolved D. The CDR3 runs to 14 residues. Germline V gene lookup returns CDR1 MNHNS and CDR2 SASEGT.

The genes are TRBV6-2 or TRBV6-3 and TRBJ2-1; 8 positions match TRBD2. With 5 bases clipped from V and 0 bases from J, the junction kept 9 bases outside the gene matches. The CDR3 runs to 17 residues. The V gene's germline CDR1 is MNHEY and CDR2 SVGEGT. Written as DNA, the CDR3 is TGTGCCAGCAGTACCCTGGGAGCGGGGGTCTCCTACAATGAGCAGTTCTTC. Its protein product is CASSTLGAGVSYNEQFF.

A few counts support this clonotype. V gene TRBV2 combines with J gene TRBJ1-4; D is unresolved. The CDR3 is made up of 13 amino acids. Germline V CDR1 and CDR2: SNHLY, FYNNEI. Deletions cut 6 bases from V and 10 bases from J, with 15 bases between. The CDR3 is CASRGELGRKLFF. The CDR3 DNA follows: TGTGCCAGCAGGGGTGAACTGGGCAGAAAACTGTTTTTT.

Worth noting for this clonotype: The conserved phenylalanine or tryptophan is not found at the CDR3 terminus, so this likely reflects a read error. V and J are TRBV28 and TRBJ1-1, with TRBD1 matching over 10 bases. After removal of 8 bases from V and 1 base from J, the junction contained 4 bases not matched to a gene. The CDR3 runs 14 residues. Germline V gives CDR1 MDHEN, CDR2 SYDVKM. The CDR3 nucleotides read TGTGCCAGCTCTTGGACAGGGGGGAACACTGAAGCTTTCTTA. It yields the protein CASSWTGGNTEAFL.

The chain combines TRBV6-1 with TRBJ1-1, with no clear D. The V gene's germline CDR1 is MNHNS and CDR2 SASEGT. Deletions cut 0 bases from V and 6 bases from J, with 11 bases between. The CDR3 totals 14 residues. This chain's CDR3 is CASSEALTVSEAFF. The CDR3 DNA reads as TGTGCCAGCAGTGAAGCGCTTACGGTCTCTGAAGCTTTCTTT.